These 32 T cell receptor beta chains came from one sample sequenced in a study of T cells in Graves' hyperthyroidism and ophthalmopathy. TCR beta CDR3 regions were amplified from RNA transcripts. A first-round RT-PCR of the TCR CDR3 used the HTBI primer set. TCRdb recomputed calls from the multiplex PCR reads with MiXCR, one row per CDR3 protein. This sample yields 600,000 or so distinct CDR3 sequences, of which about half are seen a single time; about 8.2% belongs to the top ten. Sequencing was carried out using peripheral blood or thyroid tissue (not recorded which). These receptors all stem from a young woman with Graves' hyperthyroidism.

The chain is built from TRBV20-1 and TRBJ2-7, with 11 bases that match TRBD2. The CDR3 sequence is 13 residues long. After removal of 6 bases from V and 2 bases from J, the junction contained 3 bases not matched to a gene. Germline loops: CDR1 DFQATT, CDR2 SNEGSKA (reference sequence). CDR3 region: CSALTSGAYEQYF. The CDR3 DNA sequence: TGCAGTGCCCTGACTAGCGGGGCCTACGAGCAGTACTTC.

This clonotype came up many times. The gene calls are TRBV9 and TRBJ2-6, with no clear D. The CDR3 has 12 amino acids. CDR1 is SGDLS, CDR2 YYNGEE, per germline. V was cut by 4 bases and J by 3 bases, with 2 bases left in between. In DNA, the CDR3 is TGTGCCAGCAGCATTGGGGCCAACGTCCTGACTTTC. Residues: CASSIGANVLTF.

V is TRBV20-1 and J is TRBJ1-4; 8 bases match TRBD1. V was pared by 6 bases and J by 6 bases, with 6 bases of the junction left unmatched. The germline gives CDR1 DFQATT, CDR2 SNEGSKA (reference sequence). This CDR3 spans 13 amino acids. The CDR3 is CSAPRTGHEKLFF. In DNA, the CDR3 is TGCAGTGCACCCCGGACAGGGCATGAAAAACTGTTTTTT.

In its sample, this clonotype was seen a few times. The chain couples TRBV20-1 to TRBJ1-1; D might be TRBD1 (5 bases). Germline V lookup: CDR1 DFQATT, CDR2 SNEGSKA (reference sequence). CDR3 size: 14 residues. V was trimmed by 5 bases and J by 0 bases, leaving 13 bases between them. This CDR3 reads CSAQDGGLNTEAFF. The CDR3 DNA is TGCAGTGCTCAAGACGGGGGTTTGAACACTGAAGCTTTCTTT.

The genes are TRBV12-3 or TRBV12-4 and TRBJ2-7, with TRBD1 as a possible D gene (6 bases). This CDR3 contains 13 residues. Trimming stripped 3 bases from V and 4 bases from J, with 10 bases between. This chain's CDR3 is CASSFSDRYEQYF. DNA of the CDR3: TGTGCCAGCAGTTTTAGCGACAGGTACGAGCAGTACTTC.

This clonotype came up a few times. This sequence joins TRBV2 and TRBJ1-2, with a tentative D call TRBD1 (6 bases). CDR3 length: 14 amino acids. Deletions cut 6 bases from V and 4 bases from J, with 15 bases between. Looked up from germline, CDR1 is SNHLY and CDR2 is FYNNEI. In DNA, the CDR3 is TGTGCCAGCAGACCTGGGGGGCAGGCCTATGGCTACACCTTC. The encoded protein is CASRPGGQAYGYTF.

This chain uses TRBV10-3 with TRBJ2-7, with 9 bases identical to TRBD1. Trimming took 7 bases from V and 5 from J; bases not matched to a gene: 9. CDR3 length: 14 residues. Germline lookup yields CDR1 ENHRY and CDR2 SYGVKD. The CDR3 coding sequence is TGTGCCATCACCTCCGGACAGGGGAACAACGAGCAGTACTTC. This gives the protein CAITSGQGNNEQYF.

The V call is TRBV10-3, the J call TRBJ1-2, with TRBD1 matching over 7 bases. The CDR3 has 15 residues. V was pared by 10 bases and J by 6 bases, with 17 bases of the junction left unmatched. Germline lookup yields CDR1 ENHRY and CDR2 SYGVKD. The DNA of the CDR3 is TGTGCCAGCAGAGAGCCAAGGCAGGGGGTGGATGGCTACACCTTC. Translation: CASREPRQGVDGYTF.

This clonotype was seen only a few times. The genes are TRBV7-8 and TRBJ1-1; maybe TRBD1 (5 bases). The CDR3 totals 13 residues. Looked up from germline, CDR1 is SGHVS and CDR2 is FQNEAQ. The V gene lost 5 bases and the J gene lost 6 bases, with 13 bases spanning the gap. The CDR3 loop is CASSPLMGAEAFF. Written as DNA, the CDR3 is TGTGCCAGCAGCCCCCTGATGGGGGCTGAAGCTTTCTTT. Supplemented by reference TRBV7-8 and TRBJ1-1, the full variable domain reads GAGVSQSPRYKVAKRGQDVALRCDPISGHVSLFWYQQALGQGPEFLTYFQNEAQLDKSGLPSDRFFAERPEGSVSTLKIQRTQQEDSAVYLCASSPLMGAEAFFGQGTRLTVV.

The chain combines TRBV20-1 with TRBJ2-7, with 8 bases identical to TRBD2. The CDR3 spans 11 residues. CDR1 and CDR2 (germline): DFQATT, SNEGSKA (reference sequence). Losses at the gene ends were 3 bases for V and 6 bases for J; bases not matched to a gene: 1. CDR3 nucleotides: TGCAGTGCTAGCGGGAGGGGCGAGCAGTACTTC. Translating gives CSASGRGEQYF.

The CDR3, as DNA: TGTGCCAGCAGTTCCAAGGGGAGGGAGACCCAGTACTTC. This gives the protein CASSSKGRETQYF. The V gene is TRBV25-1, the J gene TRBJ2-5, with D possibly TRBD2 on 6 matching bases. Germline values: CDR1 MGHDK, CDR2 SYGVNS. This CDR3 contains 13 residues. The V gene lost 5 bases and the J gene lost 5 bases, with 12 bases spanning the gap.

V and J are TRBV10-3 and TRBJ1-1; D might be TRBD1 (5 bases). Germline loops: CDR1 ENHRY, CDR2 SYGVKD. V lost 0 bases, J lost 0 bases, and 8 bases lay in between. There are 15 residues in the CDR3. CDR3 protein: CAISESQGVNTEAFF. The DNA for the CDR3 is TGTGCCATCAGTGAGTCTCAGGGCGTGAACACTGAAGCTTTCTTT.

Regarding this clonotype: With a much larger clone just one base away, this may be a read error. The CDR3 is CASSESLSQKTQYF. CDR3 nucleotide sequence: TGTGCCAGCAGTGAGTCTCTTAGCCAAAAGACCCAGTACTTC. V gene TRBV10-3 combines with J gene TRBJ2-5; D unclear. Germline V lookup: CDR1 ENHRY, CDR2 SYGVKD. This CDR3 comprises 14 residues.

The chain couples TRBV7-2 to TRBJ2-7, with a possible D match to TRBD1 (6 bases). CDR3 length equals 14 residues. Trimming took 5 bases from V and 3 from J, leaving 14 bases between them. Germline V gives CDR1 SGHTA, CDR2 FQGNSA. CDR3 in DNA: TGTGCCAGCAGCGAGGGACAAAGCTTCTACGAGCAGTACTTC. Its translation: CASSEGQSFYEQYF. Full variable domain (rest looked up from reference TRBV7-2 and TRBJ2-7): GAGVSQSPSNKVTEKGKDVELRCDPISGHTALYWYRQSLGQGLEFLIYFQGNSAPDKSGLPSDRFSAERTGGSVSTLTIQRTQQEDSAVYLCASSEGQSFYEQYFGPGTRLTVT.

This clonotype was found once. The gene calls are TRBV11-1 and TRBJ2-5; no clear D gene. The J call may be faulty, since TRBJ2-1 better matches the DNA end. The CDR3 extends over 12 amino acids. The germline CDR1 and CDR2 sequences are SGHAT and FQDESV (reference sequence). CDR3 coding DNA: TGTGCCAGCAGCTTAGCTAGGCACGAGCAGTTCTTC. This gives the protein CASSLARHEQFF.

This clonotype was found once. The chain has TRBV12-3 or TRBV12-4 and TRBJ1-1; no firm D call. This CDR3 has 14 amino acids. Trimming took 3 bases from V and 6 from J, leaving 14 bases between them. The CDR3, as DNA: TGTGCCAGCAGTTTGGGGTTCGGTCCTCCTGAAGCTTTCTTT. Protein sequence: CASSLGFGPPEAFF.

In this sample, this clonotype turned up many times. The V call is TRBV29-1, the J call TRBJ1-2, with a possible D match to TRBD1 (6 bases). There are 12 residues in the CDR3. V gave up 8 bases and J gave up 2 bases, with 12 bases separating them. CDR1 and CDR2 from the germline V gene are SQVTM and ANQGSEA. The CDR3 region is CSLSQGNYGYTF. CDR3 nucleotide sequence: TGCAGCCTCTCACAGGGCAACTATGGCTACACCTTC.

This clonotype has ten or more counts. The V and J genes are TRBV14 and TRBJ2-7, with D maybe TRBD1 (5 bases). V was trimmed by 6 bases and J by 3 bases, leaving 9 bases between them. The CDR3 totals 12 residues. In germline, CDR1 is SGHDN, CDR2 FVKESK. CDR3 nucleotide sequence: TGTGCCAGCAGTCAGGGCGGCTACGAGCAGTACTTC. Its protein product is CASSQGGYEQYF.

This chain connects TRBV10-3 to TRBJ1-6; 8 positions agree with TRBD1. V shed 6 bases and J 9 bases; nucleotides not matched to a gene: 4. Looked up from germline, CDR1 is ENHRY and CDR2 is SYGVKD. There are 13 residues in the CDR3. CDR3 nucleotide sequence: TGTGCCATCAGCGGACAGGGCCTTTCACCCCTCCACTTT. It encodes CAISGQGLSPLHF.

This chain connects TRBV7-2 to TRBJ2-7; 8 bases are shared with TRBD1. The trim removed 1 base at V and 4 bases at J, leaving 9 bases unmatched. The CDR3 consists of 16 residues. Germline assignment: CDR1 SGHTA and CDR2 FQGNSA. CDR3: CASSLVPGTGAYEQYF. The CDR3 DNA reads TGTGCCAGCAGCTTAGTTCCCGGGACAGGCGCTTACGAGCAGTACTTC.

The chain carries TRBV29-1 and TRBJ2-5; 10 bases match TRBD1. V shed 7 bases, J shed 3 bases, and the junction held 8 bases outside the gene matches. Per germline, CDR1 SQVTM and CDR2 ANQGSEA. The CDR3 loop spans 14 amino acids. The CDR3 DNA sequence: TGCAGCGCCGGGGCCGGGACAGGGGAAGAGACCCAGTACTTC. Amino acid sequence: CSAGAGTGEETQYF.

The chain has TRBV7-8 and TRBJ2-6; the D is unclear. The germline V and J ends were trimmed by 6 bases and 0 bases, with 15 bases remaining between them. There are 17 residues in the CDR3. Germline CDR1 is SGHVS and CDR2 is FQNEAQ. Here the CDR3 reads CASRPPVLGSGANVLTF. CDR3 coding DNA: TGTGCCAGCAGGCCACCCGTATTGGGCTCTGGGGCCAACGTCCTGACTTTC.

This chain uses TRBV7-2 with TRBJ2-7; D uncertain. CDR1 is SGHTA and CDR2 is FQGNSA in the germline V gene. This CDR3 spans 14 amino acids. Trimming cost V 5 bases and J 7 bases, with 18 bases left between them. For the CDR3, the DNA is TGTGCCAGCAGCCAAGTCTGGGCGTCCAATGAGCAGTACTTC. It encodes CASSQVWASNEQYF.

This clonotype was seen many times. J is TRBJ2-6 and V is TRBV24-1, with TRBD1 matching 10 bases. This CDR3 is built from 17 residues. Germline values: CDR1 KGHDR, CDR2 SFDVKD. J lost 0 bases, V lost 4 bases, and 2 bases had no gene match. This chain's CDR3 is CATSDRTGGSGANVLTF. The CDR3 nucleotides read TGTGCCACCAGTGACCGGACAGGGGGCTCTGGGGCCAACGTCCTGACTTTC.

This clonotype was counted ten times or more. V and J are TRBV7-3 and TRBJ1-1, with a tentative D call TRBD1 (6 bases). V was trimmed by 0 bases and J by 1 base, leaving 6 bases between them. This CDR3 contains 14 residues. The germline V gene has CDR1 SGHTA and CDR2 FQGTGA. CDR3 sequence (DNA): TGTGCCAGCAGCTTAACGGGACAGAACACTGAAGCTTTCTTT. Translation: CASSLTGQNTEAFF.

The rearrangement joins TRBV29-1 to TRBJ2-7, with 8 bases aligning to TRBD2. Unmatched junction bases numbered 9, after V lost 7 bases and J lost 4 bases. Germline lookup yields CDR1 SQVTM and CDR2 ANQGSEA. The length of the CDR3 is 13 residues. CDR3 region: CSAGTSIGYEQYF. In DNA form, the CDR3 reads TGCAGCGCCGGGACTAGTATCGGTTACGAGCAGTACTTC.

Remarks on this clonotype: At one boundary the junction diverges from the germline segment, which might be a read error. This chain connects TRBV10-3 to TRBJ1-4; 7 bases fit TRBD1. The CDR3 length is 14 residues. The germline V gene has CDR1 ENHRY and CDR2 SYGVKD. CDR3 amino acids: CASSPGQLREKLFF. The CDR3 region has the DNA TGTGCCAGCAGTCCGGGACAGCTTCGTGAAAAACTGTTTTTT.

Concerning this clonotype itself: This may be a read error, as it is one base from a much larger clone. The chain carries TRBV2 and TRBJ1-2; TRBD1 agrees at 7 bases. This CDR3 has 13 amino acids. With V trimmed by 6 bases and J by 8 bases, 9 bases remained unmatched. Germline V gene lookup returns CDR1 SNHLY and CDR2 FYNNEI. CDR3 residues: CASSLETGAGYTF. The CDR3 region has the DNA TGTGCCAGCAGCTTGGAAACAGGGGCCGGCTACACCTTC.

The chain combines TRBV29-1 with TRBJ1-4, with D uncertain. V lost 8 bases and J 5 bases, leaving 12 bases between the germline ends. Per germline, CDR1 SQVTM and CDR2 ANQGSEA. This CDR3 has 12 residues. CDR3 sequence reads: CSTDPRNEKLFF. Written as DNA, the CDR3 is TGCAGCACGGACCCCAGGAATGAAAAACTGTTTTTT.

This clonotype was seen ten or more times. The chain is built from TRBV7-3 and TRBJ2-5; 7 nucleotides agree with TRBD1. The V gene's germline CDR1 is SGHTA and CDR2 FQGTGA. V was pared by 5 bases and J by 7 bases, with 10 bases of the junction left unmatched. There are 14 residues in the CDR3. In nucleotides, the CDR3 is TGTGCCAGCAGCCAGACAGGGAAAGGGAGGACCCAGTACTTC. Translated, it gives CASSQTGKGRTQYF.

This clonotype was counted a few times. The J gene is TRBJ2-7, the V gene TRBV7-9, with no clear D. V was pared by 1 base and J by 1 base, with 5 bases between. The CDR3 totals 13 residues. Germline CDR1 reads SEHNR; CDR2 reads FQNEAQ (reference sequence). CDR3 sequence (DNA): TGTGCCAGCAGCTTAGACCAGTCCTACGAGCAGTACTTC. Its protein product is CASSLDQSYEQYF.

The chain combines TRBV25-1 with TRBJ2-2; 13 positions agree with TRBD2. J was trimmed by 5 bases and V by 6 bases; bases with no gene match: 9. The CDR3 covers 17 residues. Per the germline V gene, CDR1 is MGHDK and CDR2 is SYGVNS. The CDR3 is CASSLELAGGPTGELFF. CDR3 DNA: TGTGCCAGCAGCTTGGAACTAGCGGGAGGGCCAACCGGGGAGCTGTTTTTT.